This TCR beta chain derives from a study of cytotoxic CD8 clonotypes in ibrutinib-treated CLL. On the study more broadly: Among the patients, fewer than twelve presented as relapsed/refractory and about 15 as treatment-naive; roughly 17 showed unmutated IGHV. Study observations and caveats: Circulating CD8+ T-cell counts were tracked by baseline clonality, which exceeded that of age-matched healthy donors.

V dropped 5 bases and J dropped 13; count of bases not matched to a gene: 11. The CDR3 has 13 residues. CDR1 and CDR2 (germline): MDHEN, SYDVKM. Libraries were prepared by immunoSEQ multiplex PCR; TCRdb keeps only in-frame clonotypes and omits some of them. The sample lists about 160,000 clones, 70% to 85% seen once, with 2% to 2.5% in the top ten. As concerns this clone: The antigen is unknown.

The specimen was PBMCs, collected after 12 months of ibrutinib treatment. The chain has TRBV28 and TRBJ2-4; 7 bases are shared with TRBD1. The origin of this receptor is a human donor with chronic lymphocytic leukemia. The CDR3 DNA reads TGTGCCAGCAGTAACTTTAGAGGGGGCCGGCAGTACTTC. Translated, it gives CASSNFRGGRQYF.